This TCR beta chain was obtained from a study of Graves' ophthalmopathy and Graves' hyperthyroidism. The wider study: Samples of peripheral blood were obtained at initial diagnosis, prior to treatment of any kind.

The germline gives CDR1 SQVTM, CDR2 ANQGSEA. CDR3 size: 13 residues. V lost 6 bases and J lost 7; bases outside the gene matches: 11. Points from the study as a whole: Ophthalmopathy progression cases were predicted by the model with 55% to 71% sensitivity and 72% to 80% specificity.

A word on this clonotype: Antigen: not known.

Additional autoimmune diseases, uncontrolled infections, pregnancy or lactation disqualified patients. Isolation of PBMCs was performed using roughly 10 ml of fresh peripheral blood. Amplification from RNA transcripts yielded the TCR beta CDR3 regions. Following a first-round RT-PCR that used HTBI primers, a second-round multiplex PCR was carried out. One entry per CDR3 protein, called by TCRdb with MiXCR from the multiplex PCR reads. Of about 170,000 distinct CDR3 sequences listed, 30% to 45% are singletons. The sequence was collected from a woman in her forties with Graves' ophthalmopathy. J is TRBJ1-2 and V is TRBV29-1, with 7 bases identical to TRBD1. The sequenced material came from peripheral blood. Here the CDR3 reads CSVAGQALTGYTF. CDR3 coding DNA: TGCAGCGTAGCCGGACAGGCTCTAACTGGCTACACCTTC.